This T cell receptor beta chain was captured in a study of T cell repertoires in cytomegalovirus infection. Study details: In public TCR beta signatures, there were indications of both CMV infection and matching HLA type.

Overall study results and limits: It was HLA-C-restricted CMV-specific TCR beta clonotypes that dominated the response ex vivo. Identification of carriers of CMV plus the relevant HLA was performed using cumulative public TCR beta family frequency.

Regarding this clonotype: Its matching antigen is unknown.

The CDR3 totals 15 residues. CDR1 is SGHVT and CDR2 is SQSDAQ in the germline V gene. V gave up 1 base and J gave up 4 bases; unmatched junction bases: 4. Each CDR3 protein is one row after TCRdb ran MiXCR on the reads. The repertoire holds some 920,000 distinct CDR3 sequences, with around a third as singletons. The sequence was collected from a human donor in good health (CMV status not recorded). Some clones in this sample may be carry-over from other donors' samples. The starting material was cultured CD8+ T cells from PBMCs, obtained from culture after CMV antigen stimulation. This chain uses TRBV7-4 with TRBJ1-2; 9 positions agree with TRBD1. The CDR3 here is CASSLGGTGTYGYTF. The CDR3 DNA sequence: TGTGCCAGCAGCTTAGGCGGGACAGGGACCTATGGCTACACCTTC.